Each of the 26 T cell receptor beta chains below was sequenced from the same sample in a study of Ad26.COV2.S vaccination and SARS-CoV-2 variants. Some clones are missing from TCRdb's copy, which holds only in-frame ones; the method was immunoSEQ multiplex PCR. The table has about 350,000 clones, approximately 90% seen once. Treatment specified: roughly 20 received Ad26.COV2.S at low or high dose, single or two shots; several received placebo; per-sample allocation not given. Sampling was performed 63 days after the first vaccine or placebo injection. Sequenced material: peripheral blood, taken in a trial of Ad26.COV2.S vaccine versus placebo. The receptors stem from a person aged 18-65 years who received the Ad26.COV2.S COVID-19 vaccine or a placebo.

This clone was recorded once. V is TRBV10-1 and J is TRBJ2-1, with 8 bases that match TRBD1. V dropped 10 bases and J dropped 4; count of bases not matched to a gene: 6. CDR3 length: 13 amino acids. Germline lookup yields CDR1 WNHNN and CDR2 SYGVQD (reference sequence). In DNA, the CDR3 is TGCGCCACCGGGGGACAGGATTACAATGAGCAGTTCTTC. It yields the protein CATGGQDYNEQFF.

This clone showed up many times. The rearrangement joins TRBV11-2 to TRBJ1-3; unclear D gene. The CDR3 is 15 residues long. The germline V gene has CDR1 SGHAT and CDR2 FQNNGV. V gave up 0 bases and J gave up 0 bases, with 6 bases separating them. CDR3 residues: CASSLEDYSGNTIYF. The CDR3 DNA sequence: TGTGCCAGCAGCTTAGAGGATTACTCTGGAAACACCATATATTTT. Using reference TRBV11-2 and TRBJ1-3 for the parts outside the CDR3, the full variable domain is EAGVAQSPRYKIIEKRQSVAFWCNPISGHATLYWYQQILGQGPKLLIQFQNNGVVDDSQLPKDRFSAERLKGVDSTLKIQPAKLEDSAVYLCASSLEDYSGNTIYFGEGSWLTVV.

V and J are TRBV25-1 and TRBJ1-3; no clear D. Per the germline V gene, CDR1 is MGHDK and CDR2 is SYGVNS. Trimming cost V 2 bases and J 4 bases, with 9 bases left between them. This CDR3 spans 14 amino acids. The CDR3 DNA sequence: TGTGCCAGCAGTGAACCGGGCAGGGGAAACACCATATATTTT. Translation gives CASSEPGRGNTIYF.

The chain joins TRBV5-5 to TRBJ1-4; possible D gene TRBD1, 6 bases. The CDR3 loop spans 17 amino acids. CDR1 SGHKS and CDR2 YYEKEE come from the germline V gene (reference sequence). The V end was cut by 3 bases, the J end by 6 bases, with 21 bases between. The CDR3 DNA sequence: TGTGCCAGCAGCTCGCCACGGGGGGCTAGTGAAGATGAAAAACTGTTTTTT. Its protein product is CASSSPRGASEDEKLFF. The whole variable domain, remainder taken from reference TRBV5-5 and TRBJ1-4, is DAGVTQSPTHLIKTRGQQVTLRCSPISGHKSVSWYQQVLGQGPQFIFQYYEKEERGRGNFPDRFSARQFPNYSSELNVNALLLGDSALYLCASSSPRGASEDEKLFFGSGTQLSVL.

The chain recombines TRBV2 with TRBJ1-5; D not resolved. CDR3 length: 14 residues. Trimming removed 2 bases at V and 4 bases at J, with 9 bases between. Germline V lookup: CDR1 SNHLY, CDR2 FYNNEI. The CDR3 region is CASSESGWNQPQHF. The DNA for the CDR3 is TGTGCCAGCAGTGAAAGCGGTTGGAATCAGCCCCAGCATTTT.

This clone has just one count. CDR3 coding DNA: TGTGCCAGCAGTCCATGGACGGCGCGGATTAACTATGGCTACACCTTC. Its translation: CASSPWTARINYGYTF. V is TRBV6-6 and J is TRBJ1-2, with no clear D. Between the trimmed V and J ends, which lost 5 bases and 1 base, there was a span of 17 bases. This CDR3 has 16 amino acids. Per the germline V gene, CDR1 is MNHNY and CDR2 is SVGAGI (reference sequence).

In nucleotides, the CDR3 is TGTGCCAGTAGTATCGAGGGGTCTGCAGATACGCAGTATTTT. Amino acid sequence: CASSIEGSADTQYF. V is TRBV19 and J is TRBJ2-3; D may match TRBD1 or TRBD2 (5 bases each). V was clipped by 3 bases and J by 4 bases, with 11 bases between them. The CDR3 extends over 14 amino acids. CDR1 is LNHDA, CDR2 SQIVND, per germline (reference sequence).

J is TRBJ1-1 and V is TRBV29-1; D gene unclear. CDR3 size: 11 residues. V lost 3 bases to trimming and J lost 7 bases, with 9 bases between them. CDR1 SQVTM and CDR2 ANQGSEA come from the germline V gene. The CDR3 sequence: CSVDAGNEAFF. The CDR3 region has the DNA TGCAGCGTTGACGCCGGAAATGAAGCTTTCTTT.

J is TRBJ1-6 and V is TRBV24-1; the D is unclear. This CDR3 contains 13 residues. Deletions cut 7 bases from V and 9 bases from J, with 12 bases between. CDR1 and CDR2 (germline): KGHDR, SFDVKD. The chain's CDR3 is CATSSGFGSPLHF. The CDR3 bases are TGTGCCACCAGCTCCGGGTTTGGTTCACCCCTCCACTTT.

The rearrangement uses TRBV19 and TRBJ1-1, with a tentative D call TRBD1 (5 bases). Germline-derived CDR1 and CDR2 are LNHDA and SQIVND (reference sequence). V was cut by 5 bases and J by 0 bases, with 16 bases left in between. The CDR3 spans 16 residues. The CDR3 region has the DNA TGTGCCAGTAGTCTTTGGACCGGACAACTGAACACTGAAGCTTTCTTT. Translation gives CASSLWTGQLNTEAFF.

The chain links TRBV5-5 to TRBJ1-4; D is possibly TRBD1 (6 bases). The germline V and J ends were trimmed by 0 bases and 8 bases, with 20 bases remaining between them. The CDR3 covers 17 residues. Germline V gives CDR1 SGHKS, CDR2 YYEKEE (reference sequence). The CDR3 loop is CASSLDPRAGAGEKLFF. CDR3 sequence (DNA): TGTGCCAGCAGCTTGGATCCGAGGGCGGGGGCAGGAGAAAAACTGTTTTTT.

On this clone: The same CDR3 can be traced to other DNA sequences in this sample. V usage is TRBV12-3 or TRBV12-4 and J usage is TRBJ1-4; D ambiguous. The CDR3 extends over 13 amino acids. V dropped 3 bases and J dropped 5 bases, with 7 bases sitting between them. This CDR3 reads CASSLSQNEKLFF. The CDR3, as DNA: TGTGCCAGCAGTTTGTCCCAAAATGAAAAACTGTTTTTT.

The V and J genes are TRBV6-5 and TRBJ2-7, with D perhaps being TRBD1 or TRBD2 (5 bases each). Germline CDR1 reads MNHEY; CDR2 reads SVGAGI. The CDR3 is 13 residues long. The V end lost 10 bases, the J end lost 1 base, and 14 bases lay between the germline ends. The CDR3, as DNA: TGTGCCACCCAACGGGGCTTTTCCTACGAGCAGTACTTC. It is translated as CATQRGFSYEQYF.

This chain joins TRBV28 and TRBJ2-3, with 11 bases fitting TRBD2. This CDR3 comprises 17 residues. Germline V lookup: CDR1 MDHEN, CDR2 SYDVKM. Germline trimming cut 6 bases from V and 2 bases from J; bases unmatched to any gene: 10. CDR3 coding DNA: TGTGCCAGCAGACTACTAGCGGGAGAATGGCCCACAGATACGCAGTATTTT. It codes for CASRLLAGEWPTDTQYF.

V is TRBV1 and J is TRBJ2-3; TRBD2 is taken as the D call from the table, unchecked against the DNA. TRBV1 counts as a pseudogene. There are 12 residues in the CDR3. CDR3 amino acids: CITGSLADTQYF. The CDR3 DNA reads as TGCATCACCGGGAGTTTGGCCGATACGCAGTATTTT.

The V and J genes are TRBV4-3 and TRBJ2-1; D gene unclear. Looked up from germline, CDR1 is LGHNA and CDR2 is YSLEER. The CDR3 spans 15 residues. The V gene lost 0 bases and the J gene lost 5 bases, with 11 bases spanning the gap. Written as DNA, the CDR3 is TGCGCCAGCAGCCAAGAGTGGGAAATGAACAATGAGCAGTTCTTC. Translated, it gives CASSQEWEMNNEQFF.

DNA for the CDR3: TGTGCCAGTAGGGGCCGACAGGGTCGTTGGAGTAATTCACCCCTCCACTTT. It translates to CASRGRQGRWSNSPLHF. The chain carries TRBV19 and TRBJ1-6, with 7 nucleotides matching TRBD1. The germline V gene has CDR1 LNHDA and CDR2 SQIVND (reference sequence). V lost 6 bases to trimming and J lost 6 bases; unmatched junction nucleotides: 14. The CDR3 covers 17 residues.

The CDR3 spells CASSIRDQPQHF. In DNA form, the CDR3 reads TGTGCCAGTAGTATCCGGGATCAGCCCCAGCATTTT. The chain joins TRBV19 to TRBJ1-5; no reliable D call. Trimming cost V 3 bases and J 5 bases, with 5 bases left between them. The germline gives CDR1 LNHDA, CDR2 SQIVND (reference sequence). CDR3 size: 12 residues.

The V gene is TRBV7-8, the J gene TRBJ2-1, with 8 nucleotides matching TRBD2. The V gene's germline CDR1 is SGHVS and CDR2 FQNEAQ. This CDR3 is built from 19 residues. Trimming removed 5 bases from V and 1 base from J; junction bases left unmatched: 16. Here the CDR3 reads CASSPLGGGGLVSYNEQFF. The CDR3 coding sequence is TGTGCCAGCAGCCCTCTTGGGGGCGGGGGGTTGGTGTCCTACAATGAGCAGTTCTTC.

In its sample, this clone was seen a few times. The chain recombines TRBV28 with TRBJ1-1; the D gene is possibly TRBD1 (6 bases). CDR3 length equals 14 residues. The V gene's germline CDR1 is MDHEN and CDR2 SYDVKM. Deletions cut 5 bases from V and 4 bases from J, with 14 bases between. The CDR3 bases are TGTGCCAGCAGTGAACAGGGTGTGGTCACTGAAGCTTTCTTT. Amino acid sequence: CASSEQGVVTEAFF.

The chain links TRBV10-3 to TRBJ1-2; TRBD1 is a possible D gene (6 bases). V lost 5 bases and J 6 bases, leaving 16 bases between the germline ends. CDR1 is ENHRY and CDR2 is SYGVKD in the germline V gene. This CDR3 comprises 14 residues. The CDR3 DNA is TGTGCCATCAGTAACCCACAGGGAACGCATGGCTACACCTTC. It yields the protein CAISNPQGTHGYTF.

This clone was detected only once. J is TRBJ2-2 and V is TRBV5-1, with D hard to call. This CDR3 is built from 15 residues. V dropped 3 bases and J dropped 4 bases, with 13 bases sitting between them. The germline gives CDR1 SGHRS, CDR2 YFSETQ. CDR3 in amino acids: CASSSSAGPTGELFF. CDR3 sequence (DNA): TGCGCCAGCAGCTCAAGTGCAGGTCCCACCGGGGAGCTGTTTTTT.

Details on this clone: In the same sample, other DNA sequences code for this CDR3. The chain joins TRBV7-2 to TRBJ2-3; TRBD2 matches at 9 bases. Looked up from germline, CDR1 is SGHTA and CDR2 is FQGNSA. V shed 1 base and J 0 bases; nucleotides not matched to a gene: 2. The CDR3 is 16 amino acids. The CDR3 bases are TGTGCCAGCAGCTTAGAAGCGGGGGGAAGCACAGATACGCAGTATTTT. Its translation: CASSLEAGGSTDTQYF.

The genes are TRBV6-5 and TRBJ1-2; tentatively, D is TRBD1 (6 bases). Trimming took 5 bases from V and 4 from J, leaving 14 bases between them. In germline, CDR1 is MNHEY, CDR2 SVGAGI. This CDR3 is built from 14 residues. The CDR3 here is CASSRDTRSYGYTF. DNA for the CDR3: TGTGCCAGCAGTCGGGACACCCGGAGCTATGGCTACACCTTC.

The gene calls are TRBV7-2 and TRBJ2-7, with D possibly TRBD2 on 5 matching bases. Germline V gives CDR1 SGHTA, CDR2 FQGNSA. With 2 bases removed from V and 2 bases from J, the gap between germline ends came to 10 bases. CDR3 length: 14 residues. DNA of the CDR3: TGTGCCAGCAGCTTATCGGGGTTTCCCTACGAGCAGTACTTC. Translated: CASSLSGFPYEQYF. Using reference TRBV7-2 and TRBJ2-7 for the parts outside the CDR3, the full variable domain is GAGVSQSPSNKVTEKGKDVELRCDPISGHTALYWYRQSLGQGLEFLIYFQGNSAPDKSGLPSDRFSAERTGGSVSTLTIQRTQQEDSAVYLCASSLSGFPYEQYFGPGTRLTVT.

The gene calls are TRBV19 and TRBJ2-1, with TRBD2 matching over 10 bases. V gave up 5 bases and J gave up 7 bases; unmatched junction bases: 11. The length of the CDR3 is 16 residues. In germline, CDR1 is LNHDA, CDR2 SQIVND (reference sequence). CDR3 protein: CASSSRLAGPRNEQFF. CDR3 coding DNA: TGTGCCAGTAGTTCGAGACTAGCGGGCCCTCGGAATGAGCAGTTCTTC.